These 30 T cell receptor beta chains share one sample of origin, sequenced in a study of beta chain features in type 1 diabetes. Findings and caveats of the study: TCRB CDR3s from Type 1 diabetes patients were moderately but significantly shorter in all four CD4+ subsets.

Their cognate antigens are unknown. Investigators reverse transcribed all isolated RNA, so they sequenced expressed TCRB transcripts. Clones were sequenced by immunoSEQ multiplex PCR, and TCRdb holds only the in-frame ones, with some missing. The sample has fewer than 450,000 clones, roughly 13% seen once; the top ten hold about 0.015%. What was sequenced was naive CD4+ T cells from blood. The receptor source for this set is a woman under 30 with type 1 diabetes.

The chain links TRBV6-6 to TRBJ2-1, with 10 nucleotides matching TRBD2. Trimming removed 5 bases from V and 9 bases from J; junction bases left unmatched: 10. Germline loops: CDR1 MNHNY, CDR2 SVGAGI (reference sequence). CDR3 size: 15 residues. The CDR3 protein is CASSLAGDRVTEQFF. DNA of the CDR3: TGTGCCAGCAGTCTAGCGGGAGATCGGGTGACTGAGCAGTTCTTC.

This clone has more than one count but fewer than ten. V is TRBV18 and J is TRBJ2-3; D is uncertain. The V gene's germline CDR1 is KGHSH and CDR2 LQKENI. The CDR3 totals 16 residues. V lost 2 bases to trimming and J lost 4 bases, with 16 bases between them. CDR3 coding DNA: TGTGCCAGCTCACCAGGCGCAGGATCGTTAGCAGATACGCAGTATTTT. It translates to CASSPGAGSLADTQYF.

This clone has a handful of counts. The chain uses TRBV2 and TRBJ2-5, with 8 bases aligning to TRBD2. The CDR3 is 12 residues long. The V gene's germline CDR1 is SNHLY and CDR2 FYNNEI. After removal of 8 bases from V and 4 bases from J, the junction contained 3 bases not matched to a gene. The CDR3 nucleotides are TGTGCCAGCGGGGCGGGAGGAGAGACCCAGTACTTC. Its translation: CASGAGGETQYF.

There are a few counts of this clone. V is TRBV19 and J is TRBJ2-5; weak D call: TRBD1 (5 bases). Germline CDR1 is LNHDA and CDR2 is SQIVND (reference sequence). The CDR3 spans 15 residues. Trimming cost V 1 base and J 2 bases, with 11 bases left between them. The CDR3 loop reads CASSIGRQTQETQYF. DNA for the CDR3: TGTGCCAGTAGTATAGGTCGACAGACGCAAGAGACCCAGTACTTC.

This chain uses TRBV6-5 with TRBJ1-1; 7 bases map to TRBD1. With 4 bases clipped from V and 5 bases from J, the junction kept 4 bases outside the gene matches. Germline assignment: CDR1 MNHEY and CDR2 SVGAGI. This CDR3 is built from 13 residues. The DNA of the CDR3 is TGTGCCAGCAGTTCAGGGGGGTGGACTGAAGCTTTCTTT. Protein: CASSSGGWTEAFF.

The chain employs TRBV6-5 and TRBJ2-1; TRBD2 matches 13 bases. Germline CDR1 MNHEY, CDR2 SVGAGI. V shed 7 bases and J 8 bases; nucleotides not matched to a gene: 8. CDR3 length: 15 amino acids. The CDR3 DNA reads as TGTGCCAGCAATGGACTAGCGGGAGTAGTTGATGAGCAGTTCTTC. As protein: CASNGLAGVVDEQFF.

Only a few counts were recorded for this clone. The chain joins TRBV5-6 to TRBJ1-3; 8 positions agree with TRBD1. There are 16 residues in the CDR3. Germline CDR1 and CDR2: SGHDT and YYEEEE. The J segment lost 2 bases and the V segment lost 0 bases, leaving 4 bases of the junction unmatched. CDR3 nucleotide sequence: TGTGCCAGCAGCTTGGTCCCAGGGGGCACTGGAAACACCATATATTTT. Translation gives CASSLVPGGTGNTIYF.

In its sample, this clone was seen a few times. The chain uses TRBV14 and TRBJ2-1; 10 bases are shared with TRBD2. The V and J ends lost 0 bases and 6 bases, in that order; junction bases with no gene match: 8. Per germline, CDR1 SGHDN and CDR2 FVKESK. This CDR3 region has 17 residues. DNA of the CDR3: TGTGCCAGCAGCCAAGACTGGGCTAGCGGGAGAACCAATGAGCAGTTCTTC. Translation gives CASSQDWASGRTNEQFF.

The chain has TRBV7-3 and TRBJ2-5, with 10 bases that match TRBD2. The CDR3 is made up of 14 amino acids. Losses at the gene ends were 5 bases for V and 2 bases for J; bases not matched to a gene: 2. Germline assignment: CDR1 SGHTA and CDR2 FQGTGA. The chain's CDR3 is CASSLAGVQETQYF. CDR3 sequence (DNA): TGTGCCAGCAGCCTAGCGGGGGTTCAAGAGACCCAGTACTTC.

The chain combines TRBV2 with TRBJ2-7, with TRBD1 matching over 7 bases. CDR3 length: 15 residues. CDR1 and CDR2 (germline): SNHLY, FYNNEI. Trimming took 6 bases from V and 4 from J; bases not matched to a gene: 12. CDR3 sequence reads: CASSPATGRQYEQYV. CDR3 DNA sequence: TGTGCCAGCAGCCCCGCGACAGGGCGCCAATACGAGCAGTACGTC.

There are a few counts of this clone. This chain joins TRBV27 and TRBJ2-5; 7 positions agree with TRBD2. Losses at the gene ends were 7 bases for V and 6 bases for J; bases not matched to a gene: 8. Looked up from germline, CDR1 is MNHEY and CDR2 is SMNVEV (reference sequence). The CDR3 has 13 amino acids. The CDR3 nucleotides read TGTGCCAGCACAAGTACCGGGGGGAAGACCCAGTACTTC. It is translated as CASTSTGGKTQYF.

The chain combines TRBV2 with TRBJ1-1; no definite D call. Trimming took off 5 bases at V and 0 bases at J, with 10 bases between the two ends. Germline CDR1 is SNHLY and CDR2 is FYNNEI. The CDR3 loop spans 14 amino acids. The CDR3 loop reads CASSNLGMNTEAFF. The CDR3 bases are TGTGCCAGCAGTAACCTCGGGATGAACACTGAAGCTTTCTTT.

V usage is TRBV11-2 and J usage is TRBJ1-1; D unclear. Trimming shortened V by 2 bases and J by 4 bases, and 8 bases separated the two germline ends. There are 13 residues in the CDR3. Germline V gene sequence: CDR1 SGHAT, CDR2 FQNNGV. The CDR3 coding sequence is TGTGCCAGCAGCTTACGAGGGCCCACTGAAGCTTTCTTT. Its protein is CASSLRGPTEAFF.

The table lists this clone with many counts. The chain combines TRBV30 with TRBJ2-3; 14 positions match TRBD2. The CDR3 totals 17 residues. CDR1 is GTSNPN and CDR2 is SVGIG in the germline V gene (reference sequence). V lost 0 bases and J lost 6; bases outside the gene matches: 8. CDR3 nucleotide sequence: TGTGCCTGGAGTGTTCCCCGACTAGCGGGAGGGCTGGATACGCAGTATTTT. Protein sequence: CAWSVPRLAGGLDTQYF. The entire variable domain, with the rest obtained from reference TRBV30 and TRBJ2-3, is as follows: SQTIHQWPATLVQPVGSPLSLECTVEGTSNPNLYWYRQAAGRGLQLLFYSVGIGQISSEVPQNLSASRPQDRQFILSSKKLLLSDSGFYLCAWSVPRLAGGLDTQYFGPGTRLTVL.

V and J are TRBV7-2 and TRBJ1-1, with TRBD1 matching 7 bases. Germline loops: CDR1 SGHTA, CDR2 FQGNSA. The CDR3 extends over 14 amino acids. V was clipped by 5 bases and J by 0 bases; unmatched bases: 3. The CDR3 spells CASSRGQVNTEAFF. As DNA, the CDR3 is TGTGCCAGCAGCAGGGGGCAGGTGAACACTGAAGCTTTCTTT.

The gene calls are TRBV6-6 and TRBJ1-1; D is perhaps TRBD1 (6 bases). Germline values: CDR1 MNHNY, CDR2 SVGAGI (reference sequence). This CDR3 region has 14 residues. Between the trimmed V and J ends, which lost 7 bases and 6 bases, there was a span of 18 bases. The CDR3 nucleotides read TGTGCCAGCACACGGGGGGCGGATCACTCTGAAGCTTTCTTT. Amino acids: CASTRGADHSEAFF.

This clone was found a few times. The rearrangement links TRBV20-1 to TRBJ1-2; D unresolved. This CDR3 contains 11 residues. Looked up from germline, CDR1 is DFQATT and CDR2 is SNEGSKA (reference sequence). V lost 0 bases to trimming and J lost 6 bases, with 5 bases between them. The CDR3 DNA reads TGCAGTGCTAGAGATCTTAATGGCTACACCTTC. Translated: CSARDLNGYTF.

V is TRBV28 and J is TRBJ2-1; D not resolved. CDR3 length equals 14 residues. The germline gives CDR1 MDHEN, CDR2 SYDVKM. V was pared by 3 bases and J by 8 bases, with 14 bases between. For the CDR3, the DNA is TGTGCCAGCAGTTTTCATGGTAGAGGATATGAGCAGTTCTTC. This gives the protein CASSFHGRGYEQFF.

There are a few counts of this clone. The chain recombines TRBV29-1 with TRBJ1-1, with a weak D call TRBD1 (5 bases). The CDR3 covers 14 residues. V lost 7 bases, J lost 4 bases, and 19 bases lay in between. Germline V gene lookup returns CDR1 SQVTM and CDR2 ANQGSEA. CDR3 protein: CSANRRGVVTEAFF. CDR3 sequence (DNA): TGCAGCGCAAATCGTCGGGGGGTTGTCACTGAAGCTTTCTTT.

This clone was counted between two and nine times. The chain recombines TRBV7-3 with TRBJ2-3; unclear D gene. Germline V gene lookup returns CDR1 SGHTA and CDR2 FQGTGA. The CDR3 is made up of 17 amino acids. V was cut by 0 bases and J by 6 bases, with 19 bases left in between. The CDR3 here is CASSLTGSLSFRDTQYF. DNA of the CDR3: TGTGCCAGCAGCTTAACGGGCAGCCTTTCTTTCCGCGATACGCAGTATTTT.

This clone was observed a handful of times. The V and J genes are TRBV6-6 and TRBJ2-5; 13 positions match TRBD2. V dropped 6 bases and J dropped 0; count of bases not matched to a gene: 4. CDR1 is MNHNY and CDR2 is SVGAGI in the germline V gene (reference sequence). This CDR3 is 16 amino acids long. In DNA form, the CDR3 reads TGTGCCAGCAGCTTACTAGCGGGAGGGTACCAAGAGACCCAGTACTTC. Residues: CASSLLAGGYQETQYF.

This clone was picked up a small number of times. The rearrangement links TRBV5-1 to TRBJ2-1; 7 bases line up with TRBD2. Germline V gives CDR1 SGHRS, CDR2 YFSETQ. With V trimmed by 4 bases and J by 0 bases, 4 bases remained unmatched. The CDR3 runs to 15 residues. This chain's CDR3 is CASSHTSDSYNEQFF. CDR3 DNA: TGCGCCAGCAGCCACACTAGCGACTCCTACAATGAGCAGTTCTTC.

This clone occurred a few times. The chain employs TRBV30 and TRBJ1-2; D gene uncertain. The CDR3 is 11 amino acids. CDR1 and CDR2 from the germline V gene are GTSNPN and SVGIG (reference sequence). Trimming shortened V by 3 bases and J by 5 bases, and 7 bases separated the two germline ends. CDR3 sequence reads: CAWSWRYGYTF. In DNA form, the CDR3 reads TGTGCCTGGAGCTGGCGGTATGGCTACACCTTC.

This clone was seen ten or more times. V is TRBV14 and J is TRBJ2-1; D not certain. Trimming shortened V by 3 bases and J by 6 bases, and 9 bases separated the two germline ends. This CDR3 region has 13 residues. Germline V gene sequence: CDR1 SGHDN, CDR2 FVKESK. In DNA, the CDR3 is TGTGCCAGCAGCCAGGGTCTAGTCAATGAGCAGTTCTTC. This gives the protein CASSQGLVNEQFF.

This clone has more than one count but fewer than ten. The V gene is TRBV2, the J gene TRBJ2-1; 13 nucleotides align to TRBD2. CDR1 SNHLY and CDR2 FYNNEI come from the germline V gene. With V trimmed by 5 bases and J by 7 bases, 5 bases remained unmatched. This CDR3 comprises 15 residues. Here the CDR3 DNA reads TGTGCCAGCAGTACCGGGACTAGCGGGAAAAATGAGCAGTTCTTC. This translates into CASSTGTSGKNEQFF.

The gene calls are TRBV9 and TRBJ1-2, with D possibly being TRBD1 (6 bases). V gave up 3 bases and J gave up 6 bases, with 12 bases separating them. The CDR3 length is 13 residues. Germline values: CDR1 SGDLS, CDR2 YYNGEE. CDR3 sequence (DNA): TGTGCCAGCAGCGAACGGACAGAGAATGGCTACACCTTC. Amino acids: CASSERTENGYTF.

This clone came up a few times. This rearrangement joins TRBV6-5 to TRBJ2-5; 8 bases fit TRBD2. V trimming: 5 bases; J trimming: 10 bases; junction bases outside the gene matches: 9. This CDR3 region has 13 residues. CDR1 and CDR2 (germline): MNHEY, SVGAGI. The CDR3 region is CASSPNSGDFQYF. DNA for the CDR3: TGTGCCAGCAGTCCGAATAGCGGGGACTTCCAGTACTTC.

The chain links TRBV10-1 to TRBJ2-2, with D maybe TRBD2 (5 bases). Germline V gene lookup returns CDR1 WNHNN and CDR2 SYGVQD (reference sequence). The germline V and J ends were trimmed by 3 bases and 7 bases, with 15 bases remaining between them. The CDR3 runs to 15 residues. The chain's CDR3 is CASSEGQLGGGELFF. The CDR3 nucleotides read TGCGCCAGCAGTGAAGGGCAACTAGGTGGCGGGGAGCTGTTTTTT.

J is TRBJ2-5 and V is TRBV19, with D maybe TRBD1 (5 bases). Trimming pared 1 base from V and 0 bases from J, leaving 9 bases between. Germline lookup yields CDR1 LNHDA and CDR2 SQIVND (reference sequence). This CDR3 has 15 residues. The CDR3 nucleotides are TGTGCCAGTAGTATAGGCAGGGCTCACCAAGAGACCCAGTACTTC. It encodes CASSIGRAHQETQYF.

This clone was seen a handful of times. The chain carries TRBV18 and TRBJ1-2; unclear D gene. CDR3 length equals 13 residues. V lost 4 bases to trimming and J lost 8 bases, with 14 bases between them. The germline CDR1 and CDR2 sequences are KGHSH and LQKENI. The CDR3 sequence: CASSQVDGEGYTF. For the CDR3, the DNA is TGTGCCAGCTCACAGGTTGACGGGGAAGGCTACACCTTC.